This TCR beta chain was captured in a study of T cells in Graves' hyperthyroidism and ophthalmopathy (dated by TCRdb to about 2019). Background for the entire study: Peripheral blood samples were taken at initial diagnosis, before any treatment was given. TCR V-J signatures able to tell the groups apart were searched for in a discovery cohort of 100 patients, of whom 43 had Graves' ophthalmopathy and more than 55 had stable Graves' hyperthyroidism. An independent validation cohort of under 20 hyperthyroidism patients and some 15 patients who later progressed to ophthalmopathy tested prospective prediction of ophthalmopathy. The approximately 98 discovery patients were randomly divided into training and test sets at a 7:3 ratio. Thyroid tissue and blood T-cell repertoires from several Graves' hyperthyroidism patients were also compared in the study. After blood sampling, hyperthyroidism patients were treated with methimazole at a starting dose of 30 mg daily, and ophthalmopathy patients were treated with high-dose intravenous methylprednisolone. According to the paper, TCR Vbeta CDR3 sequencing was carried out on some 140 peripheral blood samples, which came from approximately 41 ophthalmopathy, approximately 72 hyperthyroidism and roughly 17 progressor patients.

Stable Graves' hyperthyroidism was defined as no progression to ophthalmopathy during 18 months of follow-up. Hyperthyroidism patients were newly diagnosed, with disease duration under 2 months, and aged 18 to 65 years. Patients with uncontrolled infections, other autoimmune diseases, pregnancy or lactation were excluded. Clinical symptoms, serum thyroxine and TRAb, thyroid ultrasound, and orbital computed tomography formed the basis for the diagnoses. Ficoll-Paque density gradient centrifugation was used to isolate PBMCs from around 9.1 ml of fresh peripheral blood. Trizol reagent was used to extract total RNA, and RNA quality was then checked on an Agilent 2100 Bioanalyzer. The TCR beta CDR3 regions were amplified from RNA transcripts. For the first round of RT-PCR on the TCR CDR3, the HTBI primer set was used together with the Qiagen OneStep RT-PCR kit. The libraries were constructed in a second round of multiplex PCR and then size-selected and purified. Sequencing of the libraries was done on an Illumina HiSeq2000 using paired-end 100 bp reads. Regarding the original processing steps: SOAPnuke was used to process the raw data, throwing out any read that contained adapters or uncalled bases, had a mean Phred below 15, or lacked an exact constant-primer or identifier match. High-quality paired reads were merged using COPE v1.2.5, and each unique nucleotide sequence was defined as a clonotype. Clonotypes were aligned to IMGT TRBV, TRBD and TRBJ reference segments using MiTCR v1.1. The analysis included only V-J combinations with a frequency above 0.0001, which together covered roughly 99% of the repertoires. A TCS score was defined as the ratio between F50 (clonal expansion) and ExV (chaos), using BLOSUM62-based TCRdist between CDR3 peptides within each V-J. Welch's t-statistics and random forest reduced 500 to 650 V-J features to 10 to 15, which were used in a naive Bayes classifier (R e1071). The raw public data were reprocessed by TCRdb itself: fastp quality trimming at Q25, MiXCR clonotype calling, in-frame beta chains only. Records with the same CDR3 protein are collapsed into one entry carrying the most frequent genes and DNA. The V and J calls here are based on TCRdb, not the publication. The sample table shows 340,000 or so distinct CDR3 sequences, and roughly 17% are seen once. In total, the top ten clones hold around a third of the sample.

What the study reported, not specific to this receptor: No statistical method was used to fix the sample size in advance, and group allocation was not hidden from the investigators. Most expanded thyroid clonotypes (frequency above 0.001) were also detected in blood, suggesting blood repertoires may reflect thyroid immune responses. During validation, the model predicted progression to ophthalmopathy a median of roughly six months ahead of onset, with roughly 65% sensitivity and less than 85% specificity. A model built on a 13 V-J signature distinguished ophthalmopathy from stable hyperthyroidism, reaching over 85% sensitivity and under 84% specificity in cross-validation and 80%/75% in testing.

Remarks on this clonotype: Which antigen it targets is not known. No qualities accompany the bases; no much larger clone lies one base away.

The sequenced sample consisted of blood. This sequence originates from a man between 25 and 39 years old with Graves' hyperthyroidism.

The DNA is as follows: TGCGCCAGCAGTGAGGCGGGCGGGGAGGACGAGCAGTACTTC. It encodes CASSEAGGEDEQYF. The sequence links TRBV10-2 to TRBJ2-7; the D gene is perhaps TRBD2, from 6 matching bases. The trim is 2 bases for V and 5 bases for J, with a gap of 13 bases between the germline ends. Taken from the germline V gene, the CDR1 and CDR2 loops are WSHSY and SAAADI. The CDR3 runs 14 amino acids, cysteine and phenylalanine included. CDR3 DNA only is kept here, 42 bases in frame from base 1.